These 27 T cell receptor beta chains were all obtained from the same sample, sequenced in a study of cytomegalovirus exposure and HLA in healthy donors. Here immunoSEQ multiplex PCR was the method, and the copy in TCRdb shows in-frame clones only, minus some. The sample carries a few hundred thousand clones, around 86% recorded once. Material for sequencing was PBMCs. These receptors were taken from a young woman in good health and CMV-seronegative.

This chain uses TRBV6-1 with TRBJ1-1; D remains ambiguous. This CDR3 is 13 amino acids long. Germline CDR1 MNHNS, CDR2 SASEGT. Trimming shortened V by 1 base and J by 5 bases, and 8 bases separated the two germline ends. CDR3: CASSEGEVTEAFF. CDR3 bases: TGTGCCAGCAGTGAAGGGGAGGTAACTGAAGCTTTCTTT.

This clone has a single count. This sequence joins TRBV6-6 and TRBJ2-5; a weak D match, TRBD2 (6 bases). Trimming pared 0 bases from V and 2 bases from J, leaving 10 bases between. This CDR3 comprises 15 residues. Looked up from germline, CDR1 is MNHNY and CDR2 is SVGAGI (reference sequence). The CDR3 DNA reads TGTGCCAGCAGTTACTCCGCTAGCGCACAAGAGACCCAGTACTTC. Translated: CASSYSASAQETQYF.

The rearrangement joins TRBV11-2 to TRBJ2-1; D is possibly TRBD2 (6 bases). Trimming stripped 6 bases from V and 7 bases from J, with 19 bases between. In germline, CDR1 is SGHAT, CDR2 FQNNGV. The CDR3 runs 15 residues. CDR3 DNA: TGTGCCAGCAGTTCGAGACTAGTTCGACGGAATGAGCAGTTCTTC. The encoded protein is CASSSRLVRRNEQFF. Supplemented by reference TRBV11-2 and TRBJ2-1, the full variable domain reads EAGVAQSPRYKIIEKRQSVAFWCNPISGHATLYWYQQILGQGPKLLIQFQNNGVVDDSQLPKDRFSAERLKGVDSTLKIQPAKLEDSAVYLCASSSRLVRRNEQFFGPGTRLTVL.

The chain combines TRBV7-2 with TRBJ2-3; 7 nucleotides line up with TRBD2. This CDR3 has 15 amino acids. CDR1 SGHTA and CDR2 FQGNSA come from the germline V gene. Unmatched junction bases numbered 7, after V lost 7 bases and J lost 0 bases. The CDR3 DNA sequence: TGTGCCAGCAACGAGTGGGGACTAAGCACAGATACGCAGTATTTT. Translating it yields CASNEWGLSTDTQYF.

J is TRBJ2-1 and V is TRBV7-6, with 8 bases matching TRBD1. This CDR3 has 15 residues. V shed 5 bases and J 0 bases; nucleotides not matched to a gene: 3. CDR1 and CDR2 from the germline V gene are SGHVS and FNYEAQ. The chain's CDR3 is CASSQGATSYNEQFF. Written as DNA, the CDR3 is TGTGCCAGCAGCCAGGGGGCTACCTCCTACAATGAGCAGTTCTTC.

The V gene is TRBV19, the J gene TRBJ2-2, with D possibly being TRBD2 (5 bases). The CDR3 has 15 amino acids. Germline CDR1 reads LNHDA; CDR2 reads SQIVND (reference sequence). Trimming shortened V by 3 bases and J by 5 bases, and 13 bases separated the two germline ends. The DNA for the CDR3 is TGTGCCAGTAGTATGGGCCGTTCGGGAACCGGGGAGCTGTTTTTT. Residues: CASSMGRSGTGELFF.

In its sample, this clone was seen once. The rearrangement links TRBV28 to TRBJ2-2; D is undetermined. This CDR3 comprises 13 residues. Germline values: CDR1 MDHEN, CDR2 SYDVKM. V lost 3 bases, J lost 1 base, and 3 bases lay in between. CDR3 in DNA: TGTGCCAGCAGTTTGAGGAACACCGGGGAGCTGTTTTTT. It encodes CASSLRNTGELFF.

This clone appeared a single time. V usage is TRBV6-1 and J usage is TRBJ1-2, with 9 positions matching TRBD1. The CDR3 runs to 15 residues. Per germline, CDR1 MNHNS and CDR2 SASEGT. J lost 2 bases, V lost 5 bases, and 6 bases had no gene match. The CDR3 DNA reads TGTGCCAGCAGTTCCACCGGGACAGGGAACTATGGCTACACCTTC. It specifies CASSSTGTGNYGYTF.

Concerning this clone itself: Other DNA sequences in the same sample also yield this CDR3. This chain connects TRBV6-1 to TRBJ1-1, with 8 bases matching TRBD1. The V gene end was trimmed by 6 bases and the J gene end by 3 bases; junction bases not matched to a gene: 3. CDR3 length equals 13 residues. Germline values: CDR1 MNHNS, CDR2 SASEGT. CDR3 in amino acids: CASRDRGYTEAFF. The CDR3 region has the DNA TGTGCCAGCAGAGACAGGGGATACACTGAAGCTTTCTTT.

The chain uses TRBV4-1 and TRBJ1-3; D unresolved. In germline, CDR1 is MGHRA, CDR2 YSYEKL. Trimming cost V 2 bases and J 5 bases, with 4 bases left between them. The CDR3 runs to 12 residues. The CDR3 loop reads CASSQSRNTIYF. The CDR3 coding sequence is TGCGCCAGCAGCCAATCTCGAAACACCATATATTTT.

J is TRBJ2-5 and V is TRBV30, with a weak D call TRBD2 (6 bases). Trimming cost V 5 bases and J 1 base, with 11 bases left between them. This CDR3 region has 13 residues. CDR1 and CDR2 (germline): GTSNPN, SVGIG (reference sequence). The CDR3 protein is CAWATGSQETQYF. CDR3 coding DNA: TGTGCCTGGGCCACCGGGAGCCAAGAGACCCAGTACTTC.

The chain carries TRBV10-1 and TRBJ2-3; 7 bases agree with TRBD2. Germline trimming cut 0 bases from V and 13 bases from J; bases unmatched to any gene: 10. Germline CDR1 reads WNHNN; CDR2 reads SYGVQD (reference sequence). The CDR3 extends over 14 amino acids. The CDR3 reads CASSESIAGDAKYF. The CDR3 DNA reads TGCGCCAGCAGTGAGTCGATTGCGGGGGACGCCAAGTATTTT.

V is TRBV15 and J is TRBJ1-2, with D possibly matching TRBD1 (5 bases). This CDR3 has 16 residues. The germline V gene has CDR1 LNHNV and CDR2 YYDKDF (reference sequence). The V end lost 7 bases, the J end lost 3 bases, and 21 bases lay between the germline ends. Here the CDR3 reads CATNPGGTVSDYGYTF. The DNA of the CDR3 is TGTGCCACCAACCCGGGGGGGACCGTTTCGGACTATGGCTACACCTTC.

The CDR3 protein is CASSISGTNTIYF. The CDR3 DNA sequence: TGTGCCAGTAGTATAAGCGGGACAAACACCATATATTTT. J is TRBJ1-3 and V is TRBV19; weak D call: TRBD1 (5 bases). This CDR3 comprises 13 residues. V was trimmed by 2 bases and J by 6 bases, leaving 8 bases between them. The germline V gene has CDR1 LNHDA and CDR2 SQIVND (reference sequence).

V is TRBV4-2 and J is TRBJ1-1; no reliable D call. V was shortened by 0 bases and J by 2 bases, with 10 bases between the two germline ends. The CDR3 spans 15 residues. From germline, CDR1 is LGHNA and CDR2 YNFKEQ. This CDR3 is CASSQDRRPNTEAFF. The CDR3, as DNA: TGTGCCAGCAGCCAAGATCGGCGGCCTAACACTGAAGCTTTCTTT.

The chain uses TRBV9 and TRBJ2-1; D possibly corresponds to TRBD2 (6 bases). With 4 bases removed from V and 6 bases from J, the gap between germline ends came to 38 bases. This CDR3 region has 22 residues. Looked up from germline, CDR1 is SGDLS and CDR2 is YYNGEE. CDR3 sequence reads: CASSPEGSRGLGEAIPGNEQFF. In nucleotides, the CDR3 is TGTGCCAGCAGCCCCGAGGGTAGTCGGGGACTCGGGGAGGCCATTCCTGGCAATGAGCAGTTCTTC.

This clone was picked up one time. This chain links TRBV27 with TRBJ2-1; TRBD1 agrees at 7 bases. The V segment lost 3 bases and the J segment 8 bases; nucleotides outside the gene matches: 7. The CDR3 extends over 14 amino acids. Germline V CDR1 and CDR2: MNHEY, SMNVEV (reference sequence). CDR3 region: CASSFSTGTYEQFF. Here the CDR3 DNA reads TGTGCCAGCAGTTTCTCGACAGGGACATATGAGCAGTTCTTC.

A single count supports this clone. CDR3 in amino acids: CASKASGTKGEQFF. CDR3 DNA: TGTGCCAGCAAGGCTAGCGGGACTAAAGGTGAGCAGTTCTTC. The V call is TRBV2, the J call TRBJ2-1; 9 nucleotides line up with TRBD2. Germline lookup yields CDR1 SNHLY and CDR2 FYNNEI. This CDR3 region has 14 residues. V lost 7 bases, J lost 9 bases, and 10 bases stayed unmatched.

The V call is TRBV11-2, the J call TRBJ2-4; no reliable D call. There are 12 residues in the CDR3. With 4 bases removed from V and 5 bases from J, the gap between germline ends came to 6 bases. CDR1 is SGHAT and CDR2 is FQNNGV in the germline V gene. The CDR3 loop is CASSSGENIQYF. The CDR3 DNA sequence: TGTGCCAGCAGCTCGGGTGAAAACATTCAGTACTTC.

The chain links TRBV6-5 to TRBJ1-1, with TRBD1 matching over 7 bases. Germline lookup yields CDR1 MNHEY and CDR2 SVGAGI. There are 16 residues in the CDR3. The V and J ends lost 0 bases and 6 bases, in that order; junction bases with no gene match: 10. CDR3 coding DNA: TGTGCCAGCAGTTACTCTAGAAGACAGGGTTTCGCTGAAGCTTTCTTT. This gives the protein CASSYSRRQGFAEAFF.

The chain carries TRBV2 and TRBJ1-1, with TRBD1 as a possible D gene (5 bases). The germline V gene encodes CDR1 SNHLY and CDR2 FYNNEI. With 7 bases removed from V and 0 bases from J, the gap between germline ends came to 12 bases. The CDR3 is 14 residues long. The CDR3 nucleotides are TGTGCCAGCATGGAGGGGAGCATGAACACTGAAGCTTTCTTT. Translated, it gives CASMEGSMNTEAFF.

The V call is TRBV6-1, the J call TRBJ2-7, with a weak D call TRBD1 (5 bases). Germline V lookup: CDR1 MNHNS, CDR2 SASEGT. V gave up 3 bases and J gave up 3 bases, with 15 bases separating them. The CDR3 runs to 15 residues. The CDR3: CASSDIHGRVYEQYF. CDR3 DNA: TGTGCCAGCAGTGATATTCACGGCAGGGTCTACGAGCAGTACTTC.

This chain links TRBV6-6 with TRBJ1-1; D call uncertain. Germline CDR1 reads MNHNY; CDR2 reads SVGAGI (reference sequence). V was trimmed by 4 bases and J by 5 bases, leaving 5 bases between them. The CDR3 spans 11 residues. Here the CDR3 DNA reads TGTGCCAGCAGTTCCCGGACTGAAGCTTTCTTT. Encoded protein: CASSSRTEAFF.

CDR3 nucleotide sequence: TGTGCCAGCATGCGCACCGGGGAGCTGTTTTTT. This gives the protein CASMRTGELFF. This rearrangement joins TRBV28 to TRBJ2-2; D gene uncertain. Germline V lookup: CDR1 MDHEN, CDR2 SYDVKM. V shed 7 bases and J shed 4 bases, with 4 bases lying between them. This CDR3 has 11 residues.

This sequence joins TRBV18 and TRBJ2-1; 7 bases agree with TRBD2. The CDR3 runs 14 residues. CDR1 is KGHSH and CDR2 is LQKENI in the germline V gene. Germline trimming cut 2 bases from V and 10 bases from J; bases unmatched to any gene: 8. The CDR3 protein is CASSPEGGPWEQFF. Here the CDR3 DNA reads TGTGCCAGCTCACCAGAGGGAGGGCCTTGGGAGCAGTTCTTC.

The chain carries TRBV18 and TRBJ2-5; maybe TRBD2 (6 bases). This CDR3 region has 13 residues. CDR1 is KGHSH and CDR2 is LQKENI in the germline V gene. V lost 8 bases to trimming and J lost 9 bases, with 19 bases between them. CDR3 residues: CASPGLTSPSQYF. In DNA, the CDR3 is TGTGCCAGCCCGGGACTGACTAGTCCCTCCCAGTACTTC.

The CDR3 here is CASSYGAGFYEQYF. CDR3 nucleotides: TGTGCCAGCAGTTACGGGGCAGGGTTCTACGAGCAGTACTTC. V and J are TRBV6-5 and TRBJ2-7, with TRBD1 as a possible D gene (5 bases). Trimming left V 2 bases short and J 3 bases short, with 11 bases between. There are 14 residues in the CDR3. Germline V lookup: CDR1 MNHEY, CDR2 SVGAGI.